These T cell receptor beta chains were read from a single sample in a study of patients and donors after allogeneic stem cell transplantation. TCRdb used MiXCR to reprocess the RT-PCR reads, holding one entry per CDR3 protein. This sample has under 200,000 distinct CDR3 sequences, with about 30% found just once. The sequenced sample was blood, either unsorted or a sorted T cell fraction (not recorded which). Every receptor here comes from a human donor who was either an allogeneic HSCT recipient or a stem cell or donor lymphocyte infusion donor (not recorded which). It is not recorded whose cells these are; they may come from a transplant donor. CDR3s include the opening cysteine and the closing phenylalanine or tryptophan. The D gene is left open where the match is weak. Rows may omit the clone size; those that give it use once, few, many or a size class.

J gene,D gene,V gene,clone size,CDR3 DNA,CDR3 protein
TRBJ2-3,NA,TRBV13,NA,TGTGCCAGCAGCGGAGCCCTGGGGGATACGCAGTATTTT,CASSGALGDTQYF
TRBJ2-1,TRBD2,TRBV7-2,NA,TGTGCCAGCAGCTTGGGGACTAGCGGGAGGAATGAGCAGTTCTTC,CASSLGTSGRNEQFF
TRBJ2-1,TRBD2,TRBV12-3/TRBV12-4,once,TGTGCCAGCAGTTTGCCGACGGCTAGCGGGGTGTCCAATGAGCAGTTCTTC,CASSLPTASGVSNEQFF
TRBJ2-1,NA,TRBV20-1,few,TGCAGTGCTAGCGCCGGGACCCTGTACGATGAGCAGTTCTTC,CSASAGTLYDEQFF
TRBJ2-5,NA,TRBV29-1,NA,TGCAGCGTCGAAGGATGGGGGTCCCTACAAGGGACCCAGTACTTC,CSVEGWGSLQGTQYF
TRBJ2-5,TRBD2,TRBV12-3/TRBV12-4,NA,TGTGCCAGCAGTCCGCGGGGGGCCCAGTACTTC,CASSPRGAQYF
TRBJ1-1,TRBD1,TRBV10-3,few,TGTGCCACCAAGGATTTTCCGGGACAGGGAGGATTGAACACTGAAGCTTTCTTT,CATKDFPGQGGLNTEAFF
TRBJ1-1,TRBD1,TRBV5-1,many,TGCGCCAGCAGCTTAGGCGACAGGGGGAACACTGAAGCTTTCTTT,CASSLGDRGNTEAFF
TRBJ2-3,TRBD2,TRBV6-5,NA,TGTGCCAGCAGTTACCAAGCGGGAGGGCCGGATACGCAGTATTTT,CASSYQAGGPDTQYF
TRBJ2-2,TRBD1,TRBV7-8,few,TGTGCCAGCAGCCTCGGACAGGGAAGGGTAACCGGGGAGCTGTTTTTT,CASSLGQGRVTGELFF
TRBJ1-4,NA,TRBV7-6,NA,TGTGCCAGCAGCTTTTATTACGGGAATCTTGAAAAACTGTTTTTT,CASSFYYGNLEKLFF
TRBJ1-5,NA,TRBV10-3,few,TGTGCCATCAGGGGGGAACCGGGGTGGAATCAGCCCCAGCATTTT,CAIRGEPGWNQPQHF
TRBJ1-1,NA,TRBV12-3/TRBV12-4,NA,TGTGCCAGCAGTTTTAGGAGGGTTCAGAACACTGAAGCTTTCTTT,CASSFRRVQNTEAFF
TRBJ1-2,NA,TRBV4-3,few,TGCGCCAGCAGCCAAGATGGCGGGACTAACTATGGCTACACCTTC,CASSQDGGTNYGYTF
TRBJ2-3,TRBD2,TRBV29-1,NA,TGCAGCGTTATGAGCGGGAGTCCAGATACGCAGTATTTT,CSVMSGSPDTQYF
TRBJ2-5,TRBD2,TRBV11-2,once,TGTGCCAGCAAAGCGGGATCCCAAGAGACCCAGTACTTC,CASKAGSQETQYF
TRBJ2-5,TRBD2,TRBV11-2,NA,TGTGCCAGCAGCTTAGAGGTCCTTCAGCGGGAGATGGAAGAGACCCAGTACTTC,CASSLEVLQREMEETQYF
TRBJ1-2,NA,TRBV25-1,few,TGTGCCAGCAGTGATTCCGGGACCCCCGTTAACTATGGCTACACCTTC,CASSDSGTPVNYGYTF
TRBJ2-4,NA,TRBV5-1,NA,NA,CASSFGAGIQYF
TRBJ1-6,NA,TRBV14,few,TGTGCCAGCAGCCAAGGAGCCGGATCACCCCTCCACTTT,CASSQGAGSPLHF
TRBJ2-7,TRBD1,TRBV12-3/TRBV12-4,few,TGTGCCAGCAGCCCGACAGGGTACGAGCAGTACTTC,CASSPTGYEQYF
TRBJ2-5,NA,TRBV5-1,NA,TGCGCCAGCAGCTGGGGGACTTTACAAGAGACCCAGTACTTC,CASSWGTLQETQYF
TRBJ2-4,NA,TRBV4-2,once,TGTGCCAGCAGCCAAGATCTAGGGACGGCCCTAGCCAAAAACATTCAGTACTTC,CASSQDLGTALAKNIQYF
TRBJ2-5,TRBD2,TRBV5-1,NA,TGCGCCAGCACCCACCGTACCGGGAGGGCAGAGACCCAGTACTTC,CASTHRTGRAETQYF
TRBJ2-5,NA,TRBV10-3,NA,TGTGCCATCAGCCTCGGCGAGACCCAGTACTTC,CAISLGETQYF
TRBJ2-1,NA,TRBV10-3,few,TGTGCCACCTCCAAGGCAGGTGATAATGAGCAGTTCTTC,CATSKAGDNEQFF
TRBJ2-5,NA,TRBV20-1,NA,TGCAGTGCTAGATTCAGGGTGAAGACCCAGTACTTC,CSARFRVKTQYF
TRBJ1-5,TRBD1,TRBV27,many,TGTGCCAGCAGGCGGACAGGGGAAGGCAATCAGCCCCAGCATTTT,CASRRTGEGNQPQHF